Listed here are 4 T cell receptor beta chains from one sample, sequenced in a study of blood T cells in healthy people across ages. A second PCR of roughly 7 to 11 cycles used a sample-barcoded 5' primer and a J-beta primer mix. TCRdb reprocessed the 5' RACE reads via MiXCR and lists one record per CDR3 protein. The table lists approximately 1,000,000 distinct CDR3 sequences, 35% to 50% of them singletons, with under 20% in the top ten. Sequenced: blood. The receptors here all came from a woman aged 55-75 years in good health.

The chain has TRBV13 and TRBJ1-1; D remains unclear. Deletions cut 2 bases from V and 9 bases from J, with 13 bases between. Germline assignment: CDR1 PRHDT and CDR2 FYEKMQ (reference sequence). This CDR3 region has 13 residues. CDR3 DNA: TGTGCCAGCAGCTTATCCGGGTCTGTGAAAGCTTTCTTT. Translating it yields CASSLSGSVKAFF.

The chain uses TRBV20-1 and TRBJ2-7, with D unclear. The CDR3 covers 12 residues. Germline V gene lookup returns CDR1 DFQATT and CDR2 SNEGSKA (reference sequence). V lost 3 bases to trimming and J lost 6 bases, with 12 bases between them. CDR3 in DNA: TGCAGTGCTAGCCCTTCTTACTTCGAGCAGTACTTC. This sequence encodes CSASPSYFEQYF.

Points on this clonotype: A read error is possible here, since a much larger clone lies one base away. CDR3 DNA sequence: TGTGCCACTACGGACAGGGGGACTAGCGGGGGCAATGAGCAGTACTTC. It codes for CATTDRGTSGGNEQYF. The chain combines TRBV3-1 with TRBJ2-7; 14 bases fit TRBD2. Germline CDR1 and CDR2: LGHDT and YNNKEL (reference sequence). The CDR3 loop spans 16 amino acids. V was pared by 10 bases and J by 7 bases, with 15 bases of the junction left unmatched.

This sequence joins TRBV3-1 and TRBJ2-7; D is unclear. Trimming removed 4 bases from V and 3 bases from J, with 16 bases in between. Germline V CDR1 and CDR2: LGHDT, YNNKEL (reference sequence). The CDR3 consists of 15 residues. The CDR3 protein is CASSRPAGSLYEQYF. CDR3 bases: TGTGCCAGCAGCCGTCCAGCAGGTTCGCTCTACGAGCAGTACTTC.